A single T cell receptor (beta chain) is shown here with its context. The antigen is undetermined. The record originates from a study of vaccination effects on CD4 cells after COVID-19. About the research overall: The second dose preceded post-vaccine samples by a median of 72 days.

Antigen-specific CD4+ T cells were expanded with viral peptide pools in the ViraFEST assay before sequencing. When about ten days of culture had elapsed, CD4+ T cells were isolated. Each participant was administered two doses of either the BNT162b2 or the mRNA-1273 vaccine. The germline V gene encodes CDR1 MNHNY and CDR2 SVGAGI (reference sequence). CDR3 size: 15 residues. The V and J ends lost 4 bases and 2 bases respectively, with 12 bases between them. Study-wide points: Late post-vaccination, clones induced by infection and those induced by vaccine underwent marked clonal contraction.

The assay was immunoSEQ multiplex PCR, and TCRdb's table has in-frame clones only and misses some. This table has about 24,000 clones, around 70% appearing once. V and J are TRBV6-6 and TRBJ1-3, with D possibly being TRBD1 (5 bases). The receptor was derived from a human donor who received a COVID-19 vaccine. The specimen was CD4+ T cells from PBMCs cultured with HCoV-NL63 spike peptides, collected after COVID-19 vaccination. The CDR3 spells CASSLWGEAGNTIYF. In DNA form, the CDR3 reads TGTGCCAGCAGTTTATGGGGGGAGGCTGGAAACACCATATATTTT.